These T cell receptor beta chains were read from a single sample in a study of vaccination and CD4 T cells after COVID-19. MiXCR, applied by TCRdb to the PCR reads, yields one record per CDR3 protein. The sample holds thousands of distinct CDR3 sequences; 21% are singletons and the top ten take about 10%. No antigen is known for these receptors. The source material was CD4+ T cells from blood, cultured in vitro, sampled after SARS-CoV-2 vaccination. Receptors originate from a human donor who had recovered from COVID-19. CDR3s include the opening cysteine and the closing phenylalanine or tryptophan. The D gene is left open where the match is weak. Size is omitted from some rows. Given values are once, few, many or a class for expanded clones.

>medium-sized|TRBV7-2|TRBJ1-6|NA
CASSQGAKYNSPLHF
TGTGCCAGCAGCCAAGGGGCGAAGTATAATTCACCCCTCCACTTT
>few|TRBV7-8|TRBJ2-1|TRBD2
CASSSGTRGEQFF
TGTGCCAGCAGCTCCGGGACTAGGGGGGAGCAGTTCTTC
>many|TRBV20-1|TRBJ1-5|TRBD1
CSAFGTDSNQPQHF
TGCAGTGCCTTCGGGACAGATAGCAATCAGCCCCAGCATTTT
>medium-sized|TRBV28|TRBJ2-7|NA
CASRTGQRASEQYF
TGTGCCAGCAGAACGGGACAGCGGGCCTCCGAGCAGTACTTC
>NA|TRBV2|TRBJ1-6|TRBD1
CASSGQGGNSPLHF
TGTGCCAGCAGTGGTCAGGGGGGTAATTCACCCCTCCACTTT
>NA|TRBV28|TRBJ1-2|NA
CASSFDLRDKDYTF
TGTGCCAGCAGTTTCGATTTGAGGGATAAGGACTACACCTTC
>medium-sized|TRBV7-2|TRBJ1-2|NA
CASSLIAGDSYGYTF
TGTGCCAGCAGCTTAATAGCAGGGGATAGCTATGGCTACACCTTC
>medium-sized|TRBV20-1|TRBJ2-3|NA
CSANGWGQSTDTQYF
TGCAGTGCTAACGGTTGGGGGCAATCCACAGATACGCAGTATTTT
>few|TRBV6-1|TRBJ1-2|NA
CASSGGQGRSYTF
TGTGCCAGCAGTGGTGGCCAGGGAAGGAGCTACACCTTC
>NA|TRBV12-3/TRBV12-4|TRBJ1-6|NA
CASSFSINSPLHF
TGTGCCAGCAGTTTTTCGATCAATTCACCCCTCCACTTT
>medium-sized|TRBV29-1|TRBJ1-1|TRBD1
CSVVRGRDTEAFF
TGCAGCGTCGTCAGGGGGCGCGACACTGAAGCTTTCTTT
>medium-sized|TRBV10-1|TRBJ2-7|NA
CASSEGAGGYEQYF
TGCGCCAGCAGTGAAGGGGCAGGGGGGTACGAGCAGTACTTC
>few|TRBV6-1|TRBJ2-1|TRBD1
CASTRMAGGGHNEQFF
TGTGCCAGCACTAGAATGGCAGGGGGCGGTCACAATGAGCAGTTCTTC
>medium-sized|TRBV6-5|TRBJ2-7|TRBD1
CASSYGNRGHEQYF
TGTGCCAGCAGTTACGGGAACAGGGGCCACGAGCAGTACTTC
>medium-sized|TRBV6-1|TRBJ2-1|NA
CASSERTGGHEQFF
TGTGCCAGCAGTGAGAGGACTGGTGGCCATGAGCAGTTCTTC
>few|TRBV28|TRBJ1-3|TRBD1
CASSLTGQKTGNTIYF
TGTGCCAGCAGTTTAACGGGACAGAAGACTGGAAACACCATATATTTT
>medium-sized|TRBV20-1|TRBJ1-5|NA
CSATDPGGGNQPQHF
TGCAGTGCTACGGACCCCGGAGGAGGCAATCAGCCCCAGCATTTT
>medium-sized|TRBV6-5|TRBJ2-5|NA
CASSSGRETQYF
TGTGCCAGCAGTTCGGGGCGGGAGACCCAGTACTTC
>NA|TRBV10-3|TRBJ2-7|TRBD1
CAISEGDRASYEQYF
TGTGCCATCAGCGAGGGGGACAGGGCCTCCTACGAGCAGTACTTC
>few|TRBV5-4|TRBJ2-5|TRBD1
CASSLGGSTGQETQYF
TGTGCCAGCAGCTTGGGGGGATCGACAGGGCAAGAGACCCAGTACTTC
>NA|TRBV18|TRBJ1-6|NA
CASSLESSPLHF
TGTGCCAGCTCGCTGGAGTCTTCACCCCTCCACTTT
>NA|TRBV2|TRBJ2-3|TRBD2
CASRWGTSGGKSTDTQYF
TGTGCCAGCAGGTGGGGGACTAGCGGGGGGAAAAGCACAGATACGCAGTATTTT
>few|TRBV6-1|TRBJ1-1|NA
CASSRRTANTEAFF
TGTGCCAGCAGCCGTCGGACAGCGAACACTGAAGCTTTCTTT
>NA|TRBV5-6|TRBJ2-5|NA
CASSLQQETQYF
TGTGCCAGCAGCCTACAACAAGAGACCCAGTACTTC
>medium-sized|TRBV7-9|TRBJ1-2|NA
CASSLAQRAGYTF
TGTGCCAGCAGCTTAGCGCAAAGGGCTGGCTACACCTTC
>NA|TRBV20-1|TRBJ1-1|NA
CSATSPRGMGTEAFF
TGCAGTGCTACCTCCCCTCGGGGAATGGGCACTGAAGCTTTCTTT
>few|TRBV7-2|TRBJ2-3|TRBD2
CASSLAPFGGATDTQYF
TGTGCCAGCAGCTTAGCGCCTTTCGGGGGGGCCACAGATACGCAGTATTTT
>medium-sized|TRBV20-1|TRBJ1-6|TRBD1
CSARVPTGRGSPLHF
TGCAGTGCTAGAGTCCCGACAGGGAGAGGATCACCCCTCCACTTT
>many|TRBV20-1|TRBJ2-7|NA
CSARTLGGNSYEQYF
TGCAGTGCTAGGACACTAGGAGGAAATTCCTACGAGCAGTACTTC
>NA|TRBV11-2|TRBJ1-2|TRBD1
CASSSYPEHRGPGGYTF
TGTGCCAGCAGCTCATACCCGGAGCACAGGGGGCCGGGTGGCTACACCTTC
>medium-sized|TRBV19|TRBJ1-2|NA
CASRAQGMAYGYTF
TGTGCCAGTAGAGCCCAAGGGATGGCCTATGGCTACACCTTC
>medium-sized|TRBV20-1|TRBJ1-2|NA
CSARAGVTSYGYTF
TGCAGTGCTAGGGCGGGCGTGACCTCCTATGGCTACACCTTC
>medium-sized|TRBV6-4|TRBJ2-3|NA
CASSDGGTDTQYF
TGTGCCAGCAGTGACGGGGGCACAGATACGCAGTATTTT
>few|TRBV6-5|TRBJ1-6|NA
CASSYSMATNSPLHF
TGTGCCAGCAGTTACTCGATGGCCACTAATTCACCCCTCCACTTT
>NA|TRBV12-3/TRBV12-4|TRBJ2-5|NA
CASSPRTGQETQYF
TGTGCCAGCAGTCCCAGGACGGGCCAAGAGACCCAGTACTTC
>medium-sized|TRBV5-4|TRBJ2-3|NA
CASSPRQGRGTDTQYF
TGTGCCAGCAGCCCCAGACAGGGGAGGGGCACAGATACGCAGTATTTT
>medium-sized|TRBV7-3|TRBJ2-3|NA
CASSSQGHTDTQYF
TGTGCCAGCAGCTCCCAGGGCCACACAGATACGCAGTATTTT
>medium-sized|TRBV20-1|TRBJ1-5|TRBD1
CSAYGDRALVQPQHF
TGCAGTGCGTATGGGGACAGGGCCCTCGTTCAGCCCCAGCATTTT
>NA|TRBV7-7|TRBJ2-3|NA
CASSLGFGADTQYF
TGTGCTAGCAGCTTAGGTTTCGGCGCAGATACGCAGTATTTT
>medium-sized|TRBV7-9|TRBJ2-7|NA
CATKGTNSYEQYF
TGTGCCACAAAAGGGACCAACTCCTACGAGCAGTACTTC
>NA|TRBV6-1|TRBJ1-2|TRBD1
CASSRQEGGGYTF
TGTGCCAGCAGTCGACAGGAAGGGGGCGGCTACACCTTC
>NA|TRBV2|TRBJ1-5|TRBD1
CASKSQTTGGTQHF
TGTGCCAGCAAATCACAAACAACAGGGGGAACCCAGCATTTT
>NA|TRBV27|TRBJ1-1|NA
CASPAKWGGLNTEAFF
TGTGCCAGCCCAGCCAAATGGGGGGGTCTGAACACTGAAGCTTTCTTT
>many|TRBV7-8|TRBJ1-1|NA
CASSLAPPGQGTEAFF
TGTGCCAGCAGCTTAGCCCCTCCGGGACAAGGCACTGAAGCTTTCTTT
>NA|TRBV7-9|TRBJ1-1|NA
CASSSYRARSTEAFF
TGTGCCAGCAGCTCTTACAGGGCGCGAAGCACTGAAGCTTTCTTT
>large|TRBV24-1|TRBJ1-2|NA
CATSARGGFGYTF
TGTGCCACCAGTGCCCGTGGGGGGTTCGGCTACACCTTC
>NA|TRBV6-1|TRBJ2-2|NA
CASNMQGGAGELFF
TGTGCCAGCAATATGCAGGGTGGGGCCGGGGAGCTGTTTTTT
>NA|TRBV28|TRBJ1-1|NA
CASRGQNTEAFF
TGTGCCAGCAGAGGACAGAACACTGAAGCTTTCTTT
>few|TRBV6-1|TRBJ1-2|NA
CASSNHRDSNYGYTF
TGTGCCAGCAGCAATCACCGGGACTCCAACTATGGCTACACCTTC
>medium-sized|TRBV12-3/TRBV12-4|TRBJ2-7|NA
CASSSSGTLGEQYF
TGTGCCAGCAGTTCCTCCGGGACATTGGGAGAGCAGTACTTC
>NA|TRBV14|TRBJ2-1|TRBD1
CASNTKAGGNEQFF
TGTGCCAGCAACACTAAAGCAGGGGGCAATGAGCAGTTCTTC
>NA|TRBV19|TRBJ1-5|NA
CATRTFNQPQHF
TGTGCCACCAGGACGTTCAACCAGCCCCAGCATTTT
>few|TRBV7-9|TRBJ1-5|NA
CASSLQTGRFGNQPQHF
TGTGCCAGCAGCTTACAAACAGGGCGGTTCGGCAATCAGCCCCAGCATTTT
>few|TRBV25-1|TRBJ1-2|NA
CASSESANYGYTF
TGTGCCAGCAGTGAATCTGCTAACTATGGCTACACCTTC
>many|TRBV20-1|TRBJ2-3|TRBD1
CSAIDRGADTQYF
TGCAGTGCTATCGACAGGGGTGCCGATACGCAGTATTTT
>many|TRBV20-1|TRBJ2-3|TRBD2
CSAGTSGVTDTQYF
TGCAGTGCTGGGACTAGCGGGGTCACAGATACGCAGTATTTT